The 4 T cell receptor beta chains below come from one sample, sequenced in a study of T cell repertoires in cytomegalovirus infection. A single record per CDR3 protein comes from TCRdb applying MiXCR to the reads. Of a few hundred thousand distinct CDR3 sequences listed, around 15% were seen once; the top ten hold 7.5% to 10%. Specimen: PBMCs. The receptors were gathered from a human donor in good health (CMV status not recorded). Some clones in this sample may be carry-over from other donors' samples.

The sample holds many counts of this clonotype. The rearrangement joins TRBV18 to TRBJ2-7; D gene ambiguous. CDR3 size: 14 residues. Germline V gene data show CDR1 as KGHSH and CDR2 as LQKENI. V was pared by 3 bases and J by 2 bases, with 11 bases between. CDR3 nucleotides: TGTGCCAGCTCACCCCCGCAGGTGGCCTACGAGCAGTACTTC. This encodes CASSPPQVAYEQYF.

This clonotype was found many times. The chain uses TRBV29-1 and TRBJ2-6; D remains unclear. This CDR3 has 14 amino acids. V lost 2 bases to trimming and J lost 0 bases, with 5 bases between them. Per the germline V gene, CDR1 is SQVTM and CDR2 is ANQGSEA. CDR3 in amino acids: CSVEKDSGANVLTF. CDR3 sequence (DNA): TGCAGCGTTGAAAAGGACTCTGGGGCCAACGTCCTGACTTTC.

This clonotype was seen more than once but under ten times. CDR3 region: CASSLGRMYGYTF. The CDR3 DNA is TGTGCCAGCAGCCTGGGACGGATGTATGGCTACACCTTC. V is TRBV2 and J is TRBJ1-2; a weak D match, TRBD1 (5 bases). With 6 bases removed from V and 5 bases from J, the gap between germline ends came to 13 bases. CDR3 length: 13 amino acids. CDR1 and CDR2 (germline): SNHLY, FYNNEI.

There are a few counts of this clonotype. This sequence joins TRBV28 and TRBJ1-1; D unclear. Germline CDR1 and CDR2: MDHEN and SYDVKM. Deletions cut 6 bases from V and 9 bases from J, with 14 bases between. The CDR3 contains 12 residues. For the CDR3, the DNA is TGTGCCAGCAGCGGCGGGAAATCAAAAGCTTTCTTT. It codes for CASSGGKSKAFF.